A selection of T cell receptor beta chains follows, all from one sample in a study of blood T cell repertoires in COVID-19. Sequencing was performed with immunoSEQ multiplex PCR; in TCRdb, only in-frame clones are kept and a portion is missing. In the table there are some 79,000 clones, 85% to 90% of which are singletons. Input material: peripheral blood. The receptor set was obtained from a man in his 70s with active or convalescent COVID-19. Each CDR3 is given with its conserved first and last residue. Fields, in order: D gene, V gene, J gene, clone size, CDR3 protein, CDR3 DNA. The D gene is left open where the match is weak. Expanded clones get a size class; other rows say once, few or many, or leave the size out.

TRBD2	TRBV6-2/TRBV6-3	TRBJ2-5	NA	CASSYELAGVDKETQYF	TGTGCCAGCAGTTACGAACTAGCGGGAGTTGACAAAGAGACCCAGTACTTC
TRBD1	TRBV29-1	TRBJ2-7	NA	CSVGTGQEQYF	TGCAGCGTTGGGACAGGGCAAGAGCAGTACTTC
TRBD2	TRBV7-2	TRBJ2-1	NA	CASSFGSGPNEQFF	TGTGCCAGCAGCTTTGGTAGCGGGCCCAATGAGCAGTTCTTC
NA	TRBV2	TRBJ1-2	NA	CASSETGGYGYTF	TGTGCCAGCAGTGAAACAGGCGGATATGGCTACACCTTC
NA	TRBV9	TRBJ1-1	NA	CASSVGPTETEAFF	TGTGCCAGCAGCGTAGGTCCGACAGAGACTGAAGCTTTCTTT
NA	TRBV27	TRBJ1-4	once	CTSSFGGLNEKLFF	TGTACCAGCAGTTTTGGGGGCCTTAATGAAAAACTGTTTTTT
NA	TRBV10-3	TRBJ1-5	NA	CAISPEGNQPQHF	TGTGCCATCAGTCCTGAGGGCAATCAGCCCCAGCATTTT
NA	TRBV20-1	TRBJ1-3	NA	CSASLRLRDTIYF	TGCAGTGCTAGTCTCAGACTCCGAGACACCATATATTTT
NA	TRBV19	TRBJ2-4	NA	CASSIAGYGLGAKNIQYF	TGTGCCAGTAGTATAGCGGGTTACGGTCTCGGTGCCAAAAACATTCAGTACTTC
NA	TRBV28	TRBJ1-4	NA	CASSSDGLREKLFF	TGTGCCAGCTCCTCCGACGGACTGAGGGAAAAACTGTTTTTT
NA	TRBV19	TRBJ2-3	NA	CASTSRDTQYF	TGTGCCAGTACCTCTAGGGATACGCAGTATTTT
NA	TRBV19	TRBJ1-5	NA	CASSTRTTQLSNQPQHF	TGTGCCAGTAGTACACGGACAACCCAGCTTAGCAATCAGCCCCAGCATTTT
TRBD1	TRBV18	TRBJ1-3	NA	CASSPGQASSGNTIYF	TGTGCCAGCTCCCCAGGACAGGCGAGCTCTGGAAACACCATATATTTT
TRBD2	TRBV27	TRBJ2-1	NA	CASSHMGATSGIYNEQFF	TGTGCCAGCAGCCATATGGGGGCGACTAGCGGGATTTACAATGAGCAGTTCTTC
NA	TRBV27	TRBJ2-7	NA	CASSLGTTGVYEQYF	TGTGCCAGCAGTTTGGGGACGACGGGGGTCTACGAGCAGTACTTC
NA	TRBV5-1	TRBJ2-1	NA	CASSSQGWEQFF	TGCGCCAGCAGCTCTCAGGGTTGGGAGCAGTTCTTC
TRBD1	TRBV6-4	TRBJ2-6	NA	CASSATGFGANVLTF	TGTGCCAGCAGTGCGACAGGGTTCGGGGCCAACGTCCTGACTTTC
TRBD2	TRBV6-2/TRBV6-3	TRBJ2-7	NA	CASSYSLVAGGSLIYEQYF	TGTGCCAGCAGTTACTCTCTGGTAGCGGGAGGGAGCCTCATCTACGAGCAGTACTTC
TRBD1	TRBV30	TRBJ1-1	NA	CACGQGARSNTEAFF	TGTGCCTGCGGACAGGGGGCAAGGTCGAACACTGAAGCTTTCTTT
NA	TRBV7-8	TRBJ2-2	NA	CASSHPVTGELFF	TGTGCCAGCAGCCATCCGGTCACCGGGGAGCTGTTTTTT
TRBD1	TRBV28	TRBJ1-2	NA	CASSSATGNYGYTF	TGTGCCAGCAGTTCCGCGACAGGGAACTATGGCTACACCTTC
TRBD1	TRBV18	TRBJ1-2	once	CASSEGTGETYGYTF	TGTGCCAGCTCAGAAGGGACAGGGGAGACCTATGGCTACACCTTC
NA	TRBV9	TRBJ2-1	NA	CASSPPYPGEQFF	TGTGCCAGCAGCCCCCCTTACCCGGGTGAGCAGTTCTTC
TRBD1	TRBV5-1	TRBJ2-7	NA	CASSTGTGPFYEQYF	TGCGCCAGCAGCACCGGGACAGGTCCTTTCTACGAGCAGTACTTC
TRBD1	TRBV27	TRBJ2-2	NA	CASKPGQSPPGELFF	TGTGCCAGCAAACCGGGACAGTCCCCACCCGGGGAGCTGTTTTTT
NA	TRBV5-1	TRBJ1-3	once	CASSLSGSSGNTIYF	TGCGCCAGCAGCTTATCGGGGAGCTCTGGAAACACCATATATTTT
NA	TRBV5-1	TRBJ1-1	NA	CASSLREMNTEAFF	TGCGCCAGCAGCTTAAGGGAGATGAACACTGAAGCTTTCTTT
TRBD1	TRBV3-1/TRBV3-2	TRBJ1-6	NA	CASSQGGQGRSPLHF	TGTGCCAGCAGCCAAGGAGGACAGGGGAGGTCACCCCTCCACTTT
NA	TRBV5-1	TRBJ2-7	NA	CASSAGPTFPREQYF	TGCGCCAGCAGCGCGGGTCCCACTTTTCCTAGGGAGCAGTACTTC
TRBD1	TRBV30	TRBJ1-2	NA	CAWSVQPSRTGTGYTF	TGTGCCTGGAGTGTACAACCCAGCCGGACAGGGACAGGCTACACCTTC
NA	TRBV4-2	TRBJ1-1	NA	CASSQVPGDPEAFF	TGTGCCAGCAGCCAAGTTCCAGGGGATCCTGAAGCTTTCTTT
NA	TRBV11-1	TRBJ1-1	NA	CASSSSGRGFTEAFF	TGTGCCAGCAGCTCCTCGGGCAGGGGTTTTACTGAAGCTTTCTTT
NA	TRBV7-8	TRBJ2-6	NA	CASSLRGGSGANVLTF	TGTGCCAGCAGCCTAAGGGGTGGCTCTGGGGCCAACGTCCTGACTTTC
TRBD2	TRBV5-1	TRBJ2-1	NA	CASRWTSGNNEQFF	TGCGCCAGCAGGTGGACTAGCGGAAACAATGAGCAGTTCTTC
NA	TRBV18	TRBJ1-5	NA	CASSGGGGDQPQHF	TGTGCCAGCTCAGGCGGGGGGGGAGATCAGCCCCAGCATTTT
NA	TRBV5-6	TRBJ2-7	few	CASSSGVYEQYF	TGTGCCAGCAGCTCTGGAGTGTACGAGCAGTACTTC
NA	TRBV27	TRBJ2-2	NA	CASPPRSPTGELFF	TGTGCCAGCCCCCCTAGGAGTCCCACCGGGGAGCTGTTTTTT
NA	TRBV21-1	TRBJ2-2	NA	CASSMLLPRDRENTGELFF	TGTGCCAGCAGCATGTTGCTCCCCCGGGACAGGGAGAACACCGGGGAGCTGTTTTTT
NA	TRBV18	TRBJ2-2	NA	CASSPPGLGTGELFF	TGTGCCAGCTCACCCCCAGGACTGGGAACCGGGGAGCTGTTTTTT
NA	TRBV19	TRBJ1-5	NA	CASRWGRAGKGQPQHF	TGTGCCAGTAGGTGGGGGAGGGCAGGGAAAGGGCAGCCCCAGCATTTT
TRBD1	TRBV28	TRBJ1-5	NA	CASTPQGGSNQPQHF	TGTGCCAGCACACCACAGGGGGGCAGCAATCAGCCCCAGCATTTT
NA	TRBV7-9	TRBJ1-6	NA	CASSLGGGYSPLHF	TGTGCCAGCAGCTTAGGGGGGGGATATTCACCCCTCCACTTT
NA	TRBV28	TRBJ1-5	NA	CASKSGGGNQPQHF	TGTGCCAGCAAAAGCGGGGGCGGCAATCAGCCCCAGCATTTT
TRBD1	TRBV5-1	TRBJ2-2	NA	CASSPGQGRNTGELFF	TGCGCCAGCAGCCCGGGACAGGGGCGGAACACCGGGGAGCTGTTTTTT
NA	TRBV7-2	TRBJ1-1	NA	CATAQGQNTEAFF	TGTGCCACCGCGCAGGGCCAAAACACTGAAGCTTTCTTT
TRBD1	TRBV12-3/TRBV12-4	TRBJ2-7	NA	CASSMGQGYEQYF	TGTGCCAGCAGTATGGGACAGGGATACGAGCAGTACTTC
TRBD1	TRBV4-3	TRBJ2-7	NA	CASSQDPHRGWWDEQYF	TGCGCCAGCAGCCAAGACCCCCACAGGGGGTGGTGGGACGAGCAGTACTTC
TRBD1	TRBV28	TRBJ1-2	NA	CASSLQGSYGYTF	TGTGCCAGCAGCCTACAGGGGTCCTATGGCTACACCTTC
TRBD2	TRBV5-1	TRBJ2-1	NA	CASSYASGRGYNEQFF	TGCGCCAGCAGCTACGCTAGCGGGAGGGGGTACAATGAGCAGTTCTTC
TRBD1	TRBV5-1	TRBJ2-7	NA	CASSPGQGWDEQYF	TGCGCCAGCAGCCCAGGACAGGGATGGGACGAGCAGTACTTC
NA	TRBV6-6	TRBJ1-5	NA	CASSFRNNQPQHF	TGTGCCAGCAGCTTCAGAAACAATCAGCCCCAGCATTTT
TRBD1	TRBV20-1	TRBJ2-7	NA	CSASLTGTGVIEQYF	TGCAGTGCCAGTTTAACCGGGACAGGGGTTATCGAGCAGTACTTC
TRBD2	TRBV5-1	TRBJ2-5	NA	CASSARLAGLGETQYF	TGCGCCAGCAGCGCCCGACTAGCGGGCTTGGGGGAGACCCAGTACTTC
NA	TRBV4-3	TRBJ1-2	once	CASSQDRKGYGYTF	TGCGCCAGCAGCCAAGATCGTAAGGGGTACGGCTACACCTTC